A selection of T cell receptor beta chains follows, all from one sample in a study of blood T cell repertoires in COVID-19. TCRdb's table, derived via immunoSEQ multiplex PCR, lists solely in-frame clones and lacks some. The sample includes approximately 270,000 clones, just over 85% of them seen just once. The sequencing input was PBMCs or T cells enriched from blood (not recorded which). The receptors shown here come from a man aged 35 to 55 who had recovered from COVID-19. Each CDR3 is given with its conserved first and last residue. Fields, in order: J gene, V gene, D gene, CDR3 protein. A D gene is named only where the DNA matches it firmly.

TRBJ2-7	TRBV7-3	-	CASSLQSRCHPRSFNEQYF
TRBJ2-4	TRBV19	TRBD2	CASRQLADGNIQYF
TRBJ2-1	TRBV5-4	TRBD1	CASSLIQGRAYEQFF
TRBJ1-5	TRBV7-8	-	CASSLERPYSNQPQHF
TRBJ1-4	TRBV5-1	-	CASSLGPLTGANEKLFF
TRBJ1-6	TRBV6-5	TRBD1	CASSDRGAYNSPLHF
TRBJ1-5	TRBV5-5	TRBD1	CASSLTGANQPQHF
TRBJ1-1	TRBV19	TRBD1	CASSGTEDTEAFF
TRBJ2-1	TRBV23-1	TRBD1	CASSQQQGAAFYNEQFF
TRBJ2-7	TRBV12-3/TRBV12-4	-	CASSFRFYEQYF
TRBJ2-2	TRBV7-2	-	CASSLAGGMNTGELFF
TRBJ1-2	TRBV9	-	CASSVDPDSNYGYTF
TRBJ1-1	TRBV6-8	TRBD1	CASSPGQAGGAEAFF
TRBJ2-7	TRBV5-3	TRBD1	CARSTGTEYEQYF
TRBJ2-5	TRBV12-3/TRBV12-4	TRBD2	CASRRGVQETQYF
TRBJ2-7	TRBV5-5	-	CASRRGLDHYEQYF
TRBJ1-1	TRBV7-2	TRBD1	CASSPWGQGVDTEAFF